The clone carrying this T cell receptor (beta chain) turned up a few times. No antigen is known for it. Pregnant or lactating patients were excluded, as were those with uncontrolled infection or other autoimmune disease. TCR beta CDR3 regions were amplified from RNA. Primed by the HTBI set, a first-round RT-PCR was run on the TCR CDR3. MiXCR, run by TCRdb on the multiplex PCR reads, gives a single entry per CDR3 protein. Found here are a few hundred thousand distinct CDR3 sequences, 15% to 17% of them singletons; the top ten hold roughly 6.6%. The data were taken from a study of T cells in Graves' hyperthyroidism and ophthalmopathy. Study results and caveats: Most thyroid clonotypes that were expanded above 0.001 also turned up in blood.

The receptor comes from a woman in her 30s with Graves' hyperthyroidism. Sequencing used blood.

CDR3 residues: CASRAEINQPQHF. CDR3 bases: TGTGCCAGCAGGGCAGAAATCAATCAGCCCCAGCATTTT. This chain joins TRBV2 and TRBJ1-5; D unclear. V lost 6 bases to trimming and J lost 3 bases, with 9 bases between them. This CDR3 has 13 residues. The germline gives CDR1 SNHLY, CDR2 FYNNEI.